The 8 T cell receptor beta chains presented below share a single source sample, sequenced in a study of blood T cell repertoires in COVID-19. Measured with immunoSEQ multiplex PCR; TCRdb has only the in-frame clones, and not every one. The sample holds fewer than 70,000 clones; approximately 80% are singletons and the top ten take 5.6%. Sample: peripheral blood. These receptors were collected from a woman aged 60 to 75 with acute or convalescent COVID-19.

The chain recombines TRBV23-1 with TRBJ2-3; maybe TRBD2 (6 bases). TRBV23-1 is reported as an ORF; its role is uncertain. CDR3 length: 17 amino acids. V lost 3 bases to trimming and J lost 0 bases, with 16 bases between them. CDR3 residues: CASSHPSGTRSTDTQYF. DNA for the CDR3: TGCGCCAGCAGTCACCCGTCCGGGACTCGGAGCACAGATACGCAGTATTTT.

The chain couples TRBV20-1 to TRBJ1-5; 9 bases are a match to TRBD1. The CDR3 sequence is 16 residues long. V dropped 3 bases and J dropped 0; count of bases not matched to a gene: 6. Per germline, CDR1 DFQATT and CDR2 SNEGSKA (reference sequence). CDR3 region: CSASNRGLYSNQPQHF. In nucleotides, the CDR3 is TGCAGTGCTAGTAACAGGGGGCTATATAGCAATCAGCCCCAGCATTTT.

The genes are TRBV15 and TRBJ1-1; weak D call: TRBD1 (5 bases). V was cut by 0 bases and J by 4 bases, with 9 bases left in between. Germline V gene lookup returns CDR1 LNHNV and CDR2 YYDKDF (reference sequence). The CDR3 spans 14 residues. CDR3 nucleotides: TGTGCCACCAGCAGAGATGGGGGGGTCACTGAAGCTTTCTTT. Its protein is CATSRDGGVTEAFF.

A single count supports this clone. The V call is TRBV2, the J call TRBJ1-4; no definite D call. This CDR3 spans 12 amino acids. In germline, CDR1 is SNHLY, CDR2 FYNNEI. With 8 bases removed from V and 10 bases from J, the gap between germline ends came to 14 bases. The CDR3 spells CASLEEGRKLFF. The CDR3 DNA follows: TGTGCCAGCTTGGAAGAAGGGAGAAAACTGTTTTTT.

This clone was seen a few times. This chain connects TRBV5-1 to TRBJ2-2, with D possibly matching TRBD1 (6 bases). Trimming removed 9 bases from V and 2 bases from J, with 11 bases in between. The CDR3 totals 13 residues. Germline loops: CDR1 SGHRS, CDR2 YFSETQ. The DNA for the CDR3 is TGCGCCATTCGGACAGAAAACACCGGGGAGCTGTTTTTT. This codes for CAIRTENTGELFF.

CDR3 loop: CASGTTGNTEAFF. As DNA, the CDR3 is TGTGCCAGCGGGACGACAGGGAACACTGAAGCTTTCTTT. The V gene is TRBV12-3 or TRBV12-4, the J gene TRBJ1-1; possibly TRBD1 for D (6 bases). Trimming cost V 8 bases and J 1 base, with 11 bases left between them. The length of the CDR3 is 13 residues.

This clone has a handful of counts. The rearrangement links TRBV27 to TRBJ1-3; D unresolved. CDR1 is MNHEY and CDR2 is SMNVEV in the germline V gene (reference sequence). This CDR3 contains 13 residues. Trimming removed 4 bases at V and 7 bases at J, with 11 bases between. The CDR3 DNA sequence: TGTGCCAGCAGTTCAGCAGGCAAGAACACCATATATTTT. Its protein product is CASSSAGKNTIYF.

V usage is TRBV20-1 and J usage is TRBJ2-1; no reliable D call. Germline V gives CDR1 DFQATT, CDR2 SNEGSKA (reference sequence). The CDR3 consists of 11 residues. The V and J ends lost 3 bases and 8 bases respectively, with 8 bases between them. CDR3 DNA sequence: TGCAGTGCTAGGGAGCTCTATGAGCAGTTCTTC. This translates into CSARELYEQFF.